This TCR beta chain was identified in a study of T-cell reconstitution after alpha-beta-depleted transplantation in children. This CDR3 region has 15 residues. The junction had 6 bases not matched to a gene; V was cut back by 3 bases and J by 2 bases. Germline assignment: CDR1 DFQATT and CDR2 SNEGSKA (reference sequence). Molecular barcoding with unique molecular identifiers was used for the TCRbeta library. Using its own MiXCR run on the PCR reads, TCRdb lists one record per CDR3 protein. Seen here are about a million distinct CDR3 sequences, about 29% observed once, and the top ten hold over 25%. Study results and limitations: T-cell numbers and diversity one year post-transplant derived largely from freshly generated T cells. Several patients had high TCRbeta diversity at day 60; it came from surviving recipient T cells and thymic progenitors. Where alpha-beta T cells came from about two months after transplant was reportedly several hundred expanded graft clones.

To note about this clonotype: Its antigen is not identified.

The sequencing used PBMCs, mostly from graft donor cells, collected 360 days after TCRalphabeta/CD19-depleted stem cell transplant. The origin of this receptor is a boy younger than two who had a stem cell transplant for SCID, so the T cells may come from the graft donor. The chain recombines TRBV20-1 with TRBJ2-1, with 8 bases fitting TRBD2. The CDR3: CSARRPGLAYNEQFF. The CDR3 bases are TGCAGTGCTAGGCGTCCGGGACTAGCCTACAATGAGCAGTTCTTC.